This T cell receptor beta chain appears in the sequencing data of a study of blood T cell repertoires in COVID-19. Study information: Acute and convalescent COVID-19 samples came from the United States, Italy and Spain. T cells, B-cell-depleted T cells, or PBMCs provided the cDNA or gDNA that served as material.

Clinical histories supplied by participants themselves formed the basis of cohort assignment. This clone was seen more than once but under ten times. V was shortened by 3 bases and J by 12 bases, with 9 bases between the two germline ends. The germline V gene has CDR1 SGHAT and CDR2 FQDESV (reference sequence). The CDR3 is 12 amino acids. Profiling relied on immunoSEQ multiplex PCR, and the TCRdb table lists in-frame clones only, not all of them. The sample records 200,000 to 250,000 clones, about 87% being singletons. This receptor was obtained from a woman aged 25-40 years who had recovered from COVID-19. The material sequenced was PBMCs or T cells enriched from blood (not recorded which). V usage is TRBV11-1 and J usage is TRBJ1-6, with a possible D match to TRBD1 (6 bases). CDR3 amino acids: CASSLGQKPLHF. The DNA of the CDR3 is TGTGCCAGCAGCTTGGGACAAAAACCCCTCCACTTT.